This TCR beta chain stems from a study of shared clonotypes between healthy human individuals. The naive CD8 population came from CD45RO-negative cells selected for CCR7, without terminally differentiated effector memory CD45RA+ cells. Germline V CDR1 and CDR2: MNHEY, SVGAGI. Between the trimmed V and J ends, which lost 4 bases and 7 bases, there was a span of 8 bases. This CDR3 is built from 11 residues. This clone showed up just once. The sample has other DNA sequences that encode this CDR3 too. Splitting of each subset's genomic DNA was done evenly across several immunoSEQ plates. Here immunoSEQ multiplex PCR was the method, and the copy in TCRdb shows in-frame clones only, minus some. The sample consists of some 2.1 million clones, about 94% of them appearing once.

V usage is TRBV6-5 and J usage is TRBJ2-7; a possible D gene is TRBD1 (5 bases). The sample consisted of naive CD8+ T cells sorted from blood. This TCR derives from a man younger than 30 in good health. The CDR3 here is CASSSGWEQYF. DNA of the CDR3: TGTGCCAGCAGTTCAGGGTGGGAGCAGTACTTC.